One sample yielded the 24 T cell receptor beta chains listed below, sequenced in a study of cytomegalovirus exposure and HLA in healthy donors. Researchers ran the PCR with 60 Vbeta and 13 Jbeta primers. The method was immunoSEQ multiplex PCR; TCRdb's version includes in-frame clones alone and lacks a portion of them. The sample includes tens of thousands of clones, about 76% of them seen just once. The sequencing sample was made of PBMCs. The receptor source for this set is a man aged 45-65 years in good health and CMV-seronegative.

This chain connects TRBV5-1 to TRBJ1-2; no firm D call. Deletions cut 2 bases from V and 6 bases from J, with 8 bases between. CDR3 length: 12 residues. Germline values: CDR1 SGHRS, CDR2 YFSETQ. The CDR3 is CASSLTDHGYTF. For the CDR3, the DNA is TGCGCCAGCAGCTTAACAGATCATGGCTACACCTTC.

The chain couples TRBV19 to TRBJ1-5; D possibly corresponds to TRBD1 (5 bases). Germline CDR1 and CDR2: LNHDA and SQIVND (reference sequence). The ends were cut back, 2 bases at V and 4 bases at J, with 9 bases in the middle. The CDR3 spans 14 residues. This chain's CDR3 is CASSINAGNQPQHF. The CDR3, as DNA: TGTGCCAGTAGTATAAATGCAGGGAATCAGCCCCAGCATTTT.

This clone appeared a few times. J is TRBJ1-1 and V is TRBV7-6, with no clear D. Germline CDR1 is SGHVS and CDR2 is FNYEAQ. The CDR3 extends over 15 amino acids. Deletions cut 5 bases from V and 1 base from J, with 14 bases between. The CDR3: CASSPRRSTNTEAFF. The CDR3 DNA reads as TGTGCCAGCAGCCCCCGAAGGAGTACGAACACTGAAGCTTTCTTT.

In regard to this clone: A junction end diverges from the germline sequence, so it may reflect a read error. The genes are TRBV7-7 and TRBJ2-5, with a tentative D call TRBD1 (6 bases). Germline V gene data show CDR1 as SSHAT and CDR2 as FNYEAQ (reference sequence). There are 13 residues in the CDR3. Here the CDR3 reads CASSRDIQETQYF. The CDR3 nucleotides are TGTGCTAGCAGCCGGGACATCCAAGAGACCCAGTACTTC.

V gene TRBV11-2 combines with J gene TRBJ2-1; the D gene is possibly TRBD2 (5 bases). The CDR3 is 16 residues long. Germline V gene sequence: CDR1 SGHAT, CDR2 FQNNGV. V was shortened by 6 bases and J by 0 bases, with 15 bases between the two germline ends. This chain's CDR3 is CASRSERESSYNEQFF. The CDR3 DNA follows: TGTGCCAGCAGGAGTGAGAGGGAGAGCTCCTACAATGAGCAGTTCTTC.

This clone was picked up one time. The V call is TRBV5-1, the J call TRBJ2-2; 7 nucleotides align to TRBD1. CDR3 length equals 16 residues. CDR1 SGHRS and CDR2 YFSETQ come from the germline V gene. J was trimmed by 3 bases and V by 6 bases; bases with no gene match: 11. The CDR3 nucleotides are TGCGCCAGCAACCTGGGACAGAGGATGTACACCGGGGAGCTGTTTTTT. Residues: CASNLGQRMYTGELFF.

This clone came up a few times. The CDR3 spells CASSLSGQGVGNEQFF. The CDR3 region has the DNA TGCGCCAGCAGCTTGTCAGGGCAGGGGGTTGGCAATGAGCAGTTCTTC. The chain joins TRBV5-1 to TRBJ2-1; 7 nucleotides line up with TRBD1. Trimming at V came to 1 base and at J to 6 bases, leaving 10 bases not matched to a gene. The CDR3 has 16 residues. Germline V gene sequence: CDR1 SGHRS, CDR2 YFSETQ.

The genes are TRBV2 and TRBJ2-4, with 9 bases lining up with TRBD2. V shed 7 bases and J 0 bases; nucleotides not matched to a gene: 7. CDR3 length equals 16 residues. Germline V CDR1 and CDR2: SNHLY, FYNNEI. As DNA, the CDR3 is TGTGCCAGCAAAGGAACTAGCGGGTTAGCCAAAAACATTCAGTACTTC. This translates into CASKGTSGLAKNIQYF.

This rearrangement joins TRBV5-1 to TRBJ2-7; unclear D gene. V was cut by 4 bases and J by 3 bases, with 11 bases left in between. The CDR3 totals 13 residues. Looked up from germline, CDR1 is SGHRS and CDR2 is YFSETQ. As DNA, the CDR3 is TGCGCCAGCAGCGGCGGTAGAATCTACGAGCAGTACTTC. Translating gives CASSGGRIYEQYF. Filled out from reference TRBV5-1 and TRBJ2-7, the complete variable domain reads KAGVTQTPRYLIKTRGQQVTLSCSPISGHRSVSWYQQTPGQGLQFLFEYFSETQRNKGNFPGRFSGRQFSNSRSEMNVSTLELGDSALYLCASSGGRIYEQYFGPGTRLTVT.

This rearrangement joins TRBV7-9 to TRBJ2-7, with TRBD1 as a possible D gene (5 bases). Trimming took off 4 bases at V and 5 bases at J, with 15 bases between the two ends. The CDR3 extends over 14 amino acids. CDR1 is SEHNR and CDR2 is FQNEAQ in the germline V gene (reference sequence). The CDR3 coding sequence is TGTGCCAGCAGCTATACGAGACAGATAAACGAGCAGTACTTC. It encodes CASSYTRQINEQYF. Using reference TRBV7-9 and TRBJ2-7 for the parts outside the CDR3, the full variable domain is DTGVSQNPRHKITKRGQNVTFRCDPISEHNRLYWYRQTLGQGPEFLTYFQNEAQLEKSRLLSDRFSAERPKGSFSTLEIQRTEQGDSAMYLCASSYTRQINEQYFGPGTRLTVT.

The rearrangement joins TRBV25-1 to TRBJ2-1; no definite D call. Germline CDR1 reads MGHDK; CDR2 reads SYGVNS. The CDR3 totals 16 residues. The V and J ends lost 1 base and 0 bases respectively, with 10 bases between them. The CDR3 region is CASSESVVSSYNEQFF. In DNA form, the CDR3 reads TGTGCCAGCAGTGAATCCGTAGTGAGCTCCTACAATGAGCAGTTCTTC.

The chain joins TRBV9 to TRBJ2-7; D gene unclear. The germline V and J ends were trimmed by 0 bases and 5 bases, with 15 bases remaining between them. Germline CDR1 SGDLS, CDR2 YYNGEE. CDR3 length: 15 residues. CDR3 in amino acids: CASSVATTAFDEQYF. CDR3 sequence (DNA): TGTGCCAGCAGCGTAGCCACTACTGCGTTCGACGAGCAGTACTTC.

The chain carries TRBV29-1 and TRBJ2-7; TRBD1 matches 9 bases. This CDR3 has 16 residues. V was pared by 4 bases and J by 3 bases, with 13 bases of the junction left unmatched. Germline V lookup: CDR1 SQVTM, CDR2 ANQGSEA. CDR3 nucleotide sequence: TGCAGCGTTGCAATCTATGGACAGGGGCGTTACTACGAGCAGTACTTC. This sequence encodes CSVAIYGQGRYYEQYF.

V usage is TRBV25-1 and J usage is TRBJ1-2; TRBD1 agrees at 8 bases. The CDR3 sequence is 13 residues long. Germline V lookup: CDR1 MGHDK, CDR2 SYGVNS. V was pared by 3 bases and J by 6 bases, with 3 bases of the junction left unmatched. The CDR3 DNA is TGTGCCAGCAGTGACAGGGGGCAGGATGGCTACACCTTC. This codes for CASSDRGQDGYTF.

The chain carries TRBV18 and TRBJ1-2; no clear D gene. The V gene's germline CDR1 is KGHSH and CDR2 LQKENI. Deletions cut 6 bases from V and 0 bases from J, with 11 bases between. The CDR3 is 14 amino acids. CDR3 loop: CASSGRGANYGYTF. CDR3 bases: TGTGCCAGCTCCGGACGGGGAGCTAACTATGGCTACACCTTC.

This clone was observed a handful of times. The genes are TRBV5-1 and TRBJ2-1; TRBD2 matches at 15 bases. The CDR3 consists of 16 residues. The trim removed 3 bases at V and 8 bases at J, leaving 6 bases unmatched. Per germline, CDR1 SGHRS and CDR2 YFSETQ. The CDR3 DNA reads TGCGCCAGCAGCTCCAATGGACTAGCGGGGGGGTATGAGCAGTTCTTC. Residues: CASSSNGLAGGYEQFF.

This clone was counted only a few times. V and J are TRBV7-6 and TRBJ2-1; D gene unclear. CDR1 SGHVS and CDR2 FNYEAQ come from the germline V gene. The CDR3 contains 13 residues. The V gene lost 2 bases and the J gene lost 2 bases, with 4 bases spanning the gap. The DNA of the CDR3 is TGTGCCAGCAGCTTAACAGCCTACAATGAGCAGTTCTTC. Translating gives CASSLTAYNEQFF.

Regarding this clone: The identical CDR3 is also encoded by other nucleotide sequences in the sample. The V call is TRBV30, the J call TRBJ2-7; TRBD1 agrees at 8 bases. CDR1 is GTSNPN and CDR2 is SVGIG in the germline V gene (reference sequence). V lost 2 bases, J lost 0 bases, and 3 bases stayed unmatched. The CDR3 is 14 residues long. The CDR3 is CAWSTGQGSYEQYF. CDR3 DNA sequence: TGTGCCTGGAGTACTGGACAGGGCTCCTACGAGCAGTACTTC.

The chain recombines TRBV25-1 with TRBJ2-2; D is ambiguous. V lost 4 bases and J lost 1, with 4 bases in between. The CDR3 extends over 13 amino acids. Germline V gene data show CDR1 as MGHDK and CDR2 as SYGVNS. The CDR3: CASSAENTGELFF. In nucleotides, the CDR3 is TGTGCCAGCAGTGCAGAGAACACCGGGGAGCTGTTTTTT.

V usage is TRBV30 and J usage is TRBJ1-6; 9 bases fit TRBD1. Unmatched junction bases numbered 6, after V lost 3 bases and J lost 0 bases. CDR1 and CDR2 from the germline V gene are GTSNPN and SVGIG (reference sequence). CDR3 length: 17 amino acids. CDR3 in amino acids: CAWRIDRGTSYNSPLHF. For the CDR3, the DNA is TGTGCCTGGAGGATTGACAGGGGGACCTCCTATAATTCACCCCTCCACTTT.

The rearrangement uses TRBV7-3 and TRBJ2-1; 11 bases are shared with TRBD1. V shed 5 bases and J 9 bases; nucleotides not matched to a gene: 6. The CDR3 spans 14 residues. Germline CDR1 SGHTA, CDR2 FQGTGA. The CDR3 reads CASSPGQGAIEQFF. The CDR3 nucleotides are TGTGCCAGCAGCCCAGGACAGGGGGCTATTGAGCAGTTCTTC.

This clone was recorded only once. The CDR3 DNA follows: TGTGCCAGTAGTGCGCGAACAGGATTTAACACTGAAGCTTTCTTT. It yields the protein CASSARTGFNTEAFF. The rearrangement links TRBV19 to TRBJ1-1; D might be TRBD1 (5 bases). V lost 5 bases and J 2 bases, leaving 15 bases between the germline ends. Germline CDR1 is LNHDA and CDR2 is SQIVND (reference sequence). The CDR3 runs 15 residues.

The J gene is TRBJ2-5, the V gene TRBV30, with a tentative D call TRBD1 (5 bases). Germline V lookup: CDR1 GTSNPN, CDR2 SVGIG (reference sequence). V was pared by 4 bases and J by 0 bases, with 6 bases between. The CDR3 has 12 amino acids. CDR3 in amino acids: CAWKQDQETQYF. The CDR3 DNA reads TGTGCCTGGAAACAGGACCAAGAGACCCAGTACTTC.

The chain joins TRBV5-6 to TRBJ1-3; no definite D call. Trimming removed 0 bases from V and 5 bases from J, with 21 bases in between. Per germline, CDR1 SGHDT and CDR2 YYEEEE. This CDR3 spans 18 amino acids. Here the CDR3 reads CASSLGEIRRSARNTIYF. CDR3 DNA: TGTGCCAGCAGCTTGGGGGAGATAAGGCGGTCGGCACGAAACACCATATATTTT.